What follows describes a single TCR beta chain. This entry comes from a study of technical replicates of blood from a few donors. TCRdb's table, derived via immunoSEQ multiplex PCR, lists solely in-frame clones and lacks some. The table lists under 95,000 clones, around 94% of them singletons. The CDR3 extends over 20 amino acids. The germline V and J ends were trimmed by 2 bases and 7 bases, with 32 bases remaining between them. CDR1 is MNHEY and CDR2 is SMNVEV in the germline V gene (reference sequence). The receptor comes from a human donor in good health. This chain connects TRBV27 to TRBJ1-2; the D gene is possibly TRBD1 (5 bases). Sequenced: T cells isolated from PBMCs. The CDR3 spells CASSLRNSPGGRAQGPGYTF. The CDR3 nucleotides are TGTGCCAGCAGTTTAAGAAATAGTCCCGGGGGACGCGCTCAAGGTCCTGGCTACACCTTC.